Listed here are 24 T cell receptor beta chains from one sample, sequenced in a study of blood T cell repertoires in COVID-19. Here immunoSEQ multiplex PCR was the method, and the copy in TCRdb shows in-frame clones only, minus some. The data show 400,000 to 550,000 clones, with around 90% seen just once and around 1.8% held by the top ten. The material sequenced was PBMCs or T cells enriched from blood (not recorded which). The receptors were gathered from a woman under 30 with acute COVID-19.

This clone was detected once. The rearrangement uses TRBV3-1 (or the pseudogene TRBV3-2) and TRBJ2-7; 8 bases match TRBD2. The CDR3 covers 17 residues. V lost 0 bases to trimming and J lost 8 bases; unmatched junction nucleotides: 15. Germline assignment: CDR1 LGHDT and CDR2 YNNKEL (reference sequence). The CDR3 loop is CASSQETAGGVVFQQYF. The CDR3 nucleotides read TGTGCCAGCAGCCAAGAAACGGCGGGAGGTGTAGTTTTTCAGCAGTACTTC.

This rearrangement joins TRBV7-9 to TRBJ2-2; 8 nucleotides match TRBD2. The junction had 10 bases not matched to a gene; V was cut back by 5 bases and J by 5 bases. Germline CDR1 SEHNR, CDR2 FQNEAQ (reference sequence). The CDR3 has 16 amino acids. The chain's CDR3 is CASSHSGGVETGELFF. The CDR3 region has the DNA TGTGCCAGCAGCCACTCGGGAGGGGTAGAGACCGGGGAGCTGTTTTTT.

The J gene is TRBJ2-1, the V gene TRBV3-1 (or the pseudogene TRBV3-2), with D uncertain. Germline values: CDR1 LGHDT, CDR2 YNNKEL (reference sequence). The CDR3 totals 15 residues. The germline V and J ends were trimmed by 2 bases and 7 bases, with 15 bases remaining between them. Written as DNA, the CDR3 is TGTGCCAGCAGCCAAATAGACTCTCTGGGTAATGAGCAGTTCTTC. It encodes CASSQIDSLGNEQFF.

The chain carries TRBV12-3 or TRBV12-4 and TRBJ1-2; D ambiguous. The CDR3 spans 12 residues. V lost 3 bases and J 2 bases, leaving 4 bases between the germline ends. Here the CDR3 DNA reads TGTGCCAGCAGTTTCTCCAACTATGGCTACACCTTC. This gives the protein CASSFSNYGYTF.

This chain uses TRBV7-8 with TRBJ2-2; D remains unclear. V shed 7 bases and J shed 1 base, with 13 bases lying between them. There are 15 residues in the CDR3. Germline V gene lookup returns CDR1 SGHVS and CDR2 FQNEAQ. The CDR3: CASTPSRLNTGELFF. The CDR3 DNA reads TGTGCCAGCACCCCATCTCGACTGAACACCGGGGAGCTGTTTTTT.

The rearrangement uses TRBV3-1 (or the pseudogene TRBV3-2) and TRBJ2-7, with 12 bases fitting TRBD2. V trimming: 5 bases; J trimming: 5 bases; junction bases outside the gene matches: 7. The CDR3 covers 15 residues. Germline V gene sequence: CDR1 LGHDT, CDR2 YNNKEL (reference sequence). The chain's CDR3 is CASSSLAGGPHEQYF. The DNA for the CDR3 is TGTGCCAGCAGCTCCCTAGCGGGAGGGCCTCACGAGCAGTACTTC.

The V and J genes are TRBV25-1 and TRBJ1-4; 7 positions match TRBD1. Trimming cost V 4 bases and J 3 bases; bases outside gene matches: 14. CDR3 length: 18 amino acids. Looked up from germline, CDR1 is MGHDK and CDR2 is SYGVNS. The CDR3 coding sequence is TGTGCCAGCAGTGGACAGGGTGCGGTTTTTAAGTCTAATGAAAAACTGTTTTTT. It is translated as CASSGQGAVFKSNEKLFF.

This chain uses TRBV18 with TRBJ2-1, with TRBD2 matching over 7 bases. CDR1 and CDR2 (germline): KGHSH, LQKENI. This CDR3 is 13 amino acids long. J lost 2 bases, V lost 7 bases, and 2 bases had no gene match. The CDR3 coding sequence is TGTGCCAGCTGTGCGGGAGCCTACAATGAGCAGTTCTTC. Its translation: CASCAGAYNEQFF.

This clone was counted a few times. The chain employs TRBV2 and TRBJ1-1; 9 nucleotides agree with TRBD1. Germline-derived CDR1 and CDR2 are SNHLY and FYNNEI. The CDR3 spans 13 residues. J gave up 6 bases and V 11 bases, and 10 bases lay outside the gene matches. The CDR3 sequence is CACAGTGFPEAFF. CDR3 DNA sequence: TGTGCCTGCGCCGGGACAGGGTTTCCTGAAGCTTTCTTT.

This sequence joins TRBV29-1 and TRBJ1-3; perhaps TRBD1 as D (5 bases). This CDR3 has 14 amino acids. Germline V gene data show CDR1 as SQVTM and CDR2 as ANQGSEA. V was shortened by 7 bases and J by 0 bases, with 13 bases between the two germline ends. CDR3 nucleotides: TGCAGCGCCCAGTCCGGGGGCTCTGGAAACACCATATATTTT. The encoded protein is CSAQSGGSGNTIYF.

Only a few counts were recorded for this clone. The chain has TRBV28 and TRBJ2-7; maybe TRBD2 (6 bases). This CDR3 spans 14 amino acids. With 8 bases removed from V and 0 bases from J, the gap between germline ends came to 14 bases. CDR1 MDHEN and CDR2 SYDVKM come from the germline V gene. CDR3 sequence: CASFGTGYSYEQYF. In DNA, the CDR3 is TGTGCCAGCTTCGGGACTGGCTACTCCTACGAGCAGTACTTC.

V gene TRBV10-3 combines with J gene TRBJ1-4; D gene unclear. V gave up 4 bases and J gave up 7 bases, with 13 bases separating them. CDR3 length: 14 residues. The germline V gene encodes CDR1 ENHRY and CDR2 SYGVKD. CDR3 sequence: CAISALGAGEKLFF. The CDR3 region has the DNA TGTGCCATCAGTGCACTCGGAGCTGGTGAAAAACTGTTTTTT.

Regarding this clone: The sample carries other DNA sequences with the same CDR3. The chain links TRBV7-6 to TRBJ1-4; D unresolved. The CDR3 extends over 13 amino acids. The V and J ends lost 1 base and 5 bases respectively, with 5 bases between them. Germline values: CDR1 SGHVS, CDR2 FNYEAQ. CDR3 DNA: TGTGCCAGCAGCTTAGGCAGGAATGAAAAACTGTTTTTT. This sequence encodes CASSLGRNEKLFF.

The chain carries TRBV19 and TRBJ2-3, with a tentative D call TRBD1 (5 bases). Germline V gives CDR1 LNHDA, CDR2 SQIVND (reference sequence). V lost 7 bases and J lost 2, with 16 bases in between. The CDR3 extends over 15 amino acids. CDR3 coding DNA: TGTGCCAGTACAGGGTCCGGTTTTGTCACAGATACGCAGTATTTT. This gives the protein CASTGSGFVTDTQYF.

The V and J genes are TRBV6-5 and TRBJ2-2; 11 nucleotides align to TRBD2. Germline-derived CDR1 and CDR2 are MNHEY and SVGAGI. There are 15 residues in the CDR3. Trimming at V came to 6 bases and at J to 6 bases, leaving 6 bases not matched to a gene. The CDR3 DNA follows: TGTGCCAGCAGCCCGACTAGCGGGACGGCCGGGGAGCTGTTTTTT. The encoded protein is CASSPTSGTAGELFF.

This clone turned up a few times. The rearrangement joins TRBV25-1 to TRBJ2-3; TRBD2 matches 11 bases. With 5 bases clipped from V and 5 bases from J, the junction kept 12 bases outside the gene matches. Germline lookup yields CDR1 MGHDK and CDR2 SYGVNS. This CDR3 region has 17 residues. The CDR3 coding sequence is TGTGCCAGCAGTTCCTCTAGCGGGGGGTCTATGGGAGATACGCAGTATTTT. Translating it yields CASSSSSGGSMGDTQYF.

The V call is TRBV20-1, the J call TRBJ2-5; TRBD1 matches 9 bases. Germline lookup yields CDR1 DFQATT and CDR2 SNEGSKA (reference sequence). After removal of 3 bases from V and 5 bases from J, the junction contained 16 bases not matched to a gene. This CDR3 is built from 17 residues. The CDR3 nucleotides are TGCAGTGCTAGTACGGGACAGGGTGTCTTGGGTGCGGAGACCCAGTACTTC. It specifies CSASTGQGVLGAETQYF.

The J gene is TRBJ1-4, the V gene TRBV11-2; 11 positions agree with TRBD1. Germline CDR1 and CDR2: SGHAT and FQNNGV. The CDR3 has 18 amino acids. V dropped 4 bases and J dropped 5; count of bases not matched to a gene: 12. CDR3 sequence: CASSSPGQGVGWNEKLFF. The CDR3 DNA sequence: TGTGCCAGCAGCTCACCGGGACAGGGGGTGGGGTGGAATGAAAAACTGTTTTTT.

This clone showed up just once. The chain joins TRBV28 to TRBJ2-7; 8 bases match TRBD1. With 6 bases clipped from V and 6 bases from J, the junction kept 7 bases outside the gene matches. The germline V gene has CDR1 MDHEN and CDR2 SYDVKM. The CDR3 spans 13 residues. The chain's CDR3 is CASSPDRGGEQYF. The CDR3 DNA reads as TGTGCCAGCAGCCCCGACAGGGGAGGCGAGCAGTACTTC.

This chain's CDR3 is CASSSLADRRDTQYF. CDR3 bases: TGTGCCAGTAGTAGTCTAGCGGATCGAAGGGATACGCAGTATTTT. The genes are TRBV19 and TRBJ2-3; TRBD2 agrees at 7 bases. The V gene end was trimmed by 4 bases and the J gene end by 6 bases; junction bases not matched to a gene: 10. CDR3 length: 15 amino acids. Germline CDR1 reads LNHDA; CDR2 reads SQIVND (reference sequence).

The chain couples TRBV20-1 to TRBJ2-3, with TRBD2 matching 12 bases. V shed 3 bases and J 3 bases; nucleotides not matched to a gene: 7. The CDR3 covers 16 residues. Per the germline V gene, CDR1 is DFQATT and CDR2 is SNEGSKA (reference sequence). Here the CDR3 reads CSASGLAGGRTDTQYF. The CDR3 DNA reads TGCAGTGCTAGTGGGCTAGCGGGAGGGAGGACAGATACGCAGTATTTT.

CDR3 sequence reads: CASRQGYSNQPQHF. CDR3 coding DNA: TGTGCCAGCAGGCAGGGTTATAGCAATCAGCCCCAGCATTTT. The gene calls are TRBV6-5 and TRBJ1-5; D may be TRBD1 (5 bases). Germline V gene sequence: CDR1 MNHEY, CDR2 SVGAGI. With 6 bases removed from V and 0 bases from J, the gap between germline ends came to 9 bases. This CDR3 has 14 residues.

The chain couples TRBV2 to TRBJ1-2; D possibly corresponds to TRBD1 (5 bases). CDR3 length: 17 residues. In germline, CDR1 is SNHLY, CDR2 FYNNEI. Trimming left V 8 bases short and J 0 bases short, with 22 bases between. The CDR3 DNA sequence: TGTGCCAGCGGTCCGTACCGAAACAGGAAAGCTAACTATGGCTACACCTTC. It codes for CASGPYRNRKANYGYTF.

V is TRBV29-1 and J is TRBJ2-1; a possible D gene is TRBD1 (6 bases). V lost 3 bases and J lost 0, with 12 bases in between. Germline V gives CDR1 SQVTM, CDR2 ANQGSEA. This CDR3 spans 15 amino acids. The CDR3 is CSVDGDTSSYNEQFF. The CDR3 nucleotides read TGCAGCGTTGACGGGGACACAAGCTCCTACAATGAGCAGTTCTTC.